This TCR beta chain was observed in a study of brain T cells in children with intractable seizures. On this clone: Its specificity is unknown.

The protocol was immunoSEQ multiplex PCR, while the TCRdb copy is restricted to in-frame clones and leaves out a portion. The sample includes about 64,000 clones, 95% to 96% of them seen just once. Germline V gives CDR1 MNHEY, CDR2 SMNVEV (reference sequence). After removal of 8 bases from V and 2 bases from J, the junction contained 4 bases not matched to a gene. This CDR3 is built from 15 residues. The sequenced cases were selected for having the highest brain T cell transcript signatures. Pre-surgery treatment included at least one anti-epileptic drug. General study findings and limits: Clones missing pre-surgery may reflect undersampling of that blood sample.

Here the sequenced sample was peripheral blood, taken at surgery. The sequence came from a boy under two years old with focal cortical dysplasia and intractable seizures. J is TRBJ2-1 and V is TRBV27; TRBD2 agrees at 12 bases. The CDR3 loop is CASGWTSGTYNEQFF. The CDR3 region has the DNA TGTGCCAGCGGGTGGACTAGCGGGACCTACAATGAGCAGTTCTTC.